This entry lists 21 T cell receptor beta chains sequenced from one sample in a study of technical replicates of blood from a few donors. Repertoires were generated with immunoSEQ multiplex PCR, while TCRdb's copy carries only in-frame clones and drops some. The repertoire holds roughly 65,000 clones, with 80% to 90% as singletons. The sequencing input was PBMCs. These receptors were collected from a human donor in good health. Some clones in this sample may be carry-over from other donors' samples.

The rearrangement joins TRBV29-1 to TRBJ1-1, with 7 bases fitting TRBD1. This CDR3 has 14 residues. Germline CDR1 SQVTM, CDR2 ANQGSEA. V shed 4 bases, J shed 5 bases, and the junction held 10 bases outside the gene matches. The CDR3 nucleotides are TGCAGCGTTGTCCCCGAGACAGGGTTAACTGAAGCTTTCTTT. It translates to CSVVPETGLTEAFF.

The V call is TRBV13, the J call TRBJ2-3, with D possibly being TRBD2 (5 bases). The germline V gene has CDR1 PRHDT and CDR2 FYEKMQ (reference sequence). The CDR3 sequence is 16 residues long. V dropped 5 bases and J dropped 3 bases, with 18 bases sitting between them. CDR3 protein: CASSRRAVTGTDTQYF. The CDR3 nucleotides read TGTGCCAGCAGCCGAAGAGCAGTTACGGGGACAGATACGCAGTATTTT.

This chain uses TRBV5-1 with TRBJ2-7; TRBD1 aligns across 7 bases. Germline CDR1 and CDR2: SGHRS and YFSETQ. The CDR3 is made up of 13 amino acids. Trimming cost V 3 bases and J 5 bases; bases outside gene matches: 5. The CDR3 loop reads CASSYRQGNEQYF. The CDR3 nucleotides are TGCGCCAGCAGCTATAGACAGGGAAACGAGCAGTACTTC.

V usage is TRBV12-5 and J usage is TRBJ2-2, with TRBD2 matching over 10 bases. Germline V CDR1 and CDR2: LGHNT, FRNRAP. This CDR3 has 15 amino acids. The junction had 3 bases not matched to a gene; V was cut back by 4 bases and J by 4 bases. CDR3 residues: CASGSGLAATGELFF. The CDR3 coding sequence is TGTGCTAGTGGTTCCGGACTAGCGGCCACCGGGGAGCTGTTTTTT.

This rearrangement joins TRBV6-1 to TRBJ1-6; 7 bases are a match to TRBD1. CDR3 length: 15 amino acids. Germline lookup yields CDR1 MNHNS and CDR2 SASEGT. The V segment lost 1 base and the J segment 7 bases; nucleotides outside the gene matches: 4. The CDR3 coding sequence is TGTGCCAGCAGTGAAGGACAGGGCGCCAATTCACCCCTCCACTTT. It translates to CASSEGQGANSPLHF.

The chain links TRBV19 to TRBJ2-7; TRBD1 matches at 7 bases. Trimming removed 5 bases from V and 7 bases from J; junction bases left unmatched: 14. The CDR3 runs to 15 residues. Germline values: CDR1 LNHDA, CDR2 SQIVND (reference sequence). The CDR3 DNA reads TGTGCCAGTAGTCCGTTTGTTAAAGGGGGCGAGGAGCAGTACTTC. Encoded protein: CASSPFVKGGEEQYF.

The chain links TRBV7-2 to TRBJ2-7; 7 bases fit TRBD2. Unmatched junction bases numbered 8, after V lost 5 bases and J lost 1 base. The V gene's germline CDR1 is SGHTA and CDR2 FQGNSA. The CDR3 loop spans 15 amino acids. CDR3 sequence reads: CASSRAAGDSYEQYF. The CDR3, as DNA: TGTGCCAGCAGCCGGGCTGCGGGAGATTCCTACGAGCAGTACTTC. Filled out from reference TRBV7-2 and TRBJ2-7, the complete variable domain reads GAGVSQSPSNKVTEKGKDVELRCDPISGHTALYWYRQSLGQGLEFLIYFQGNSAPDKSGLPSDRFSAERTGGSVSTLTIQRTQQEDSAVYLCASSRAAGDSYEQYFGPGTRLTVT.

The chain has TRBV6-5 and TRBJ2-1, with 8 bases fitting TRBD2. Germline V CDR1 and CDR2: MNHEY, SVGAGI. This CDR3 is 16 amino acids long. Germline trimming cut 0 bases from V and 2 bases from J; bases unmatched to any gene: 3. CDR3 in amino acids: CASSYSLAGTYNEQFF. Here the CDR3 DNA reads TGTGCCAGCAGTTACTCTTTAGCGGGGACCTACAATGAGCAGTTCTTC.

In DNA, the CDR3 is TGCGCCAGCAGCCCCTGGGCCAAGGGGGGGACCGGGGAGCTGTTTTTT. Its protein product is CASSPWAKGGTGELFF. The chain is built from TRBV4-1 and TRBJ2-2; TRBD2 is a possible D gene (7 bases). Germline-derived CDR1 and CDR2 are MGHRA and YSYEKL. This CDR3 region has 16 residues. V dropped 4 bases and J dropped 5 bases, with 17 bases sitting between them.

V is TRBV7-9 and J is TRBJ2-7; 8 bases match TRBD2. Losses at the gene ends were 5 bases for V and 2 bases for J; bases not matched to a gene: 14. Germline assignment: CDR1 SEHNR and CDR2 FQNEAQ (reference sequence). The CDR3 runs to 17 residues. The CDR3, as DNA: TGTGCCAGCAGCGGAGGAGAAATGGCGGGAGGACCCTACGAGCAGTACTTC. This codes for CASSGGEMAGGPYEQYF.

The CDR3 nucleotides read TGCAGCGTGGGGACAGGGGTTGAAAAACTGTTTTTT. It specifies CSVGTGVEKLFF. The chain uses TRBV29-1 and TRBJ1-4, with 10 bases fitting TRBD1. Germline V gene lookup returns CDR1 SQVTM and CDR2 ANQGSEA. The J segment lost 7 bases and the V segment lost 6 bases, leaving 2 bases of the junction unmatched. The CDR3 is 12 residues long.

The V and J genes are TRBV10-3 and TRBJ2-7; D might be TRBD2 (5 bases). Trimming shortened V by 4 bases and J by 3 bases, and 10 bases separated the two germline ends. The CDR3 runs 13 residues. Germline lookup yields CDR1 ENHRY and CDR2 SYGVKD. CDR3 nucleotides: TGTGCCATCAGTGGCGGGCGGTACTACGAGCAGTACTTC. Amino acid sequence: CAISGGRYYEQYF.

The DNA of the CDR3 is TGTGCCAGCAGCTACTCCACAGGGTACTATGGCTACACCTTC. It is translated as CASSYSTGYYGYTF. V usage is TRBV7-2 and J usage is TRBJ1-2; maybe TRBD1 (6 bases). Germline V gives CDR1 SGHTA, CDR2 FQGNSA. The V and J ends lost 4 bases and 3 bases respectively, with 12 bases between them. The CDR3 extends over 14 amino acids.

This chain connects TRBV28 to TRBJ2-3; 7 bases fit TRBD2. CDR3 length: 15 residues. CDR1 is MDHEN, CDR2 SYDVKM, per germline. V shed 7 bases and J 1 base; nucleotides not matched to a gene: 8. CDR3 sequence reads: CASNSAGVRTDTQYF. The DNA of the CDR3 is TGTGCCAGCAACTCCGCGGGAGTCCGCACAGATACGCAGTATTTT.

The J gene is TRBJ2-2, the V gene TRBV7-2, with 14 bases lining up with TRBD2. The V gene end was trimmed by 1 base and the J gene end by 1 base; junction bases not matched to a gene: 2. The CDR3 loop spans 18 amino acids. Per germline, CDR1 SGHTA and CDR2 FQGNSA. The CDR3 sequence: CASSLVGLAGGNTGELFF. The CDR3 DNA sequence: TGTGCCAGCAGCTTAGTAGGACTAGCGGGGGGGAACACCGGGGAGCTGTTTTTT.

This rearrangement joins TRBV14 to TRBJ2-5; perhaps TRBD1 as D (5 bases). This CDR3 region has 15 residues. Germline loops: CDR1 SGHDN, CDR2 FVKESK. V was clipped by 4 bases and J by 2 bases, with 14 bases between them. The CDR3 reads CASSRSRKGQETQYF. The DNA of the CDR3 is TGTGCCAGCAGCCGTAGTAGGAAGGGGCAAGAGACCCAGTACTTC. The full variable domain, its missing parts supplied by reference TRBV14 and TRBJ2-5, is EAGVTQFPSHSVIEKGQTVTLRCDPISGHDNLYWYRRVMGKEIKFLLHFVKESKQDESGMPNNRFLAERTGGTYSTLKVQPAELEDSGVYFCASSRSRKGQETQYFGPGTRLLVL.

This clone was seen a single time. This chain links TRBV4-2 with TRBJ1-2, with D perhaps TRBD1 (5 bases). Germline CDR1 is LGHNA and CDR2 is YNFKEQ. The CDR3 is made up of 16 amino acids. V shed 0 bases and J shed 3 bases, with 14 bases lying between them. The CDR3 DNA reads as TGTGCCAGCAGCCAAGAAGGCCCATCGGGGGACTATGGCTACACCTTC. Translated: CASSQEGPSGDYGYTF.

The rearrangement links TRBV11-2 to TRBJ2-3; a weak D match, TRBD2 (6 bases). Looked up from germline, CDR1 is SGHAT and CDR2 is FQNNGV. CDR3 length: 14 residues. The V end lost 5 bases, the J end lost 3 bases, and 12 bases lay between the germline ends. The DNA for the CDR3 is TGTGCCAGCAGCCCAGAGGAGGGAACAGATACGCAGTATTTT. Protein sequence: CASSPEEGTDTQYF.

This clone was picked up one time. This chain uses TRBV18 with TRBJ1-3, with a tentative D call TRBD1 (5 bases). Germline V gene sequence: CDR1 KGHSH, CDR2 LQKENI. CDR3 length: 13 amino acids. Here the CDR3 DNA reads TGTACGTCGGCACAGGCCTCTGGAAACACCATATATTTT. This gives the protein CTSAQASGNTIYF.

The chain carries TRBV6-1 and TRBJ2-7; the D is unclear. CDR1 and CDR2 from the germline V gene are MNHNS and SASEGT. V lost 7 bases and J 0 bases, leaving 7 bases between the germline ends. The CDR3 sequence is 12 residues long. The CDR3 DNA reads as TGTGCCAGCAACAAACCCTCCTACGAGCAGTACTTC. It specifies CASNKPSYEQYF.

This clone has just one count. This chain links TRBV5-1 with TRBJ2-3, with D possibly being TRBD2 (6 bases). CDR3 length equals 15 residues. V was clipped by 4 bases and J by 3 bases, with 15 bases between them. CDR1 is SGHRS, CDR2 YFSETQ, per germline. The CDR3 spells CASSTEGMLTDTQYF. The CDR3, as DNA: TGCGCCAGCAGCACGGAGGGGATGTTGACAGATACGCAGTATTTT.